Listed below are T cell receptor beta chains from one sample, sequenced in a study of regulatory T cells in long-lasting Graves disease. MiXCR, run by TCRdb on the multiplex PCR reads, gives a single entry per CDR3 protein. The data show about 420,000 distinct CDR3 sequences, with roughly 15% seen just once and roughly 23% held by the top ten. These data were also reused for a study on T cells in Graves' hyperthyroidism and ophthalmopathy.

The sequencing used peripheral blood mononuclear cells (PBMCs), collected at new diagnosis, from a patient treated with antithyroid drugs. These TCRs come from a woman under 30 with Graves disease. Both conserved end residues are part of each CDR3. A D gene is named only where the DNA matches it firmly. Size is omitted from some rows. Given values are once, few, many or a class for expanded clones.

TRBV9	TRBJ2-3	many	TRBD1	CASSDTGVPDTQYF	TGTGCCAGCAGCGACACAGGGGTCCCAGATACGCAGTATTTT
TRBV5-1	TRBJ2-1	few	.	CASSLLRGNEQFF	TGCGCCAGCAGCTTGTTGCGGGGCAATGAGCAGTTCTTC
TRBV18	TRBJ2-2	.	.	CASSPSTSTGELFF	TGTGCCAGCTCACCATCCACATCGACCGGGGAGCTGTTTTTT
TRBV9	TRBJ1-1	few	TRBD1	CASSVVGQGAMNTEAFF	TGTGCCAGCAGCGTAGTGGGACAGGGTGCTATGAACACTGAAGCTTTCTTT
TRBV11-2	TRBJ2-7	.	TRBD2	CASRYGLAALYEQYF	TGTGCCAGCAGGTATGGACTAGCGGCCCTCTACGAGCAGTACTTC
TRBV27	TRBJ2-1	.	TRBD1	CATRLPGQGYNEQFF	TGTGCCACCCGACTGCCGGGACAGGGCTACAATGAGCAGTTCTTC
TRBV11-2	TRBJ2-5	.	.	CASSQRLEETQYF	TGTGCCAGCAGCCAGAGGTTAGAAGAGACCCAGTACTTC
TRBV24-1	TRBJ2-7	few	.	CATSDPSVANEQYF	TGTGCCACCAGTGATCCCTCAGTCGCCAACGAGCAGTACTTC
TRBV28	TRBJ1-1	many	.	CASTISGGRSEAFF	TGTGCCAGCACGATTTCTGGGGGGCGTTCTGAAGCTTTCTTT
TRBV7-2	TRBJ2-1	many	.	CASSPPGGSGNEQFF	TGTGCCAGCAGCCCCCCAGGTGGGAGTGGGAATGAGCAGTTCTTC
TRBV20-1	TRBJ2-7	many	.	CSARRTAKDEQYF	TGCAGTGCTAGAAGGACAGCCAAAGACGAGCAGTACTTC
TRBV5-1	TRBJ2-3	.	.	CASSRGQNTDTQYF	TGCGCCAGCAGCCGAGGACAGAACACAGATACGCAGTATTTT
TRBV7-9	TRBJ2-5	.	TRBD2	CASSAGLAGETQYF	TGTGCCAGCAGCGCGGGACTAGCGGGAGAGACCCAGTACTTC
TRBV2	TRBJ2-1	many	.	CASSDTRASSYNEQFF	TGTGCCAGCAGTGATACGCGGGCGAGCTCCTACAATGAGCAGTTCTTC
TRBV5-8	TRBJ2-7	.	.	CASSPRVHSYEQYF	TGTGCCAGCAGTCCGCGGGTTCACTCCTACGAGCAGTACTTC
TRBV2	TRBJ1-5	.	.	CAPPGRQFQPQHF	TGTGCCCCGCCCGGACGGCAATTTCAGCCCCAGCATTTT
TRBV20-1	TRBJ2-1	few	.	CSAQTSEQFF	TGCAGTGCCCAAACCAGTGAGCAGTTCTTC
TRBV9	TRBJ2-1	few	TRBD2	CASSESGREYNEQFF	TGTGCCAGCAGCGAGAGCGGGAGGGAGTACAATGAGCAGTTCTTC
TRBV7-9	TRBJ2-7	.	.	CASSLPQDSGGGEQYF	TGTGCCAGCAGCTTACCCCAAGACAGTGGGGGCGGTGAGCAGTACTTC
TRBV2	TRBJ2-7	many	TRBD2	CASIMRELTEQYF	TGTGCCAGCATTATGCGGGAGCTTACCGAGCAGTACTTC
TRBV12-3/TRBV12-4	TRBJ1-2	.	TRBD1	CASTLTGGIYPSGYTF	TGTGCCAGCACTTTAACAGGGGGCATCTACCCCAGTGGCTACACCTTC
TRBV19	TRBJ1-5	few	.	CASRNTGGGNQPQHF	TGTGCCAGTCGAAACACTGGGGGTGGCAATCAGCCCCAGCATTTT
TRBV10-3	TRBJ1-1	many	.	CAIKASGPNTEAFF	TGTGCCATCAAAGCAAGCGGGCCCAACACTGAAGCTTTCTTT
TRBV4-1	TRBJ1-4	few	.	CASSSPGRIKLFF	TGCGCCAGCAGCTCGCCGGGACGCATAAAACTGTTTTTT
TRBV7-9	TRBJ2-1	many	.	CASSLAAGRNEQFF	TGTGCCAGCAGCTTAGCCGCCGGACGAAATGAGCAGTTCTTC
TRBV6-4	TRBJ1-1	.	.	CASSYFAVGVTKAFF	TGTGCCAGCAGTTATTTCGCGGTGGGGGTCACTAAAGCTTTCTTT
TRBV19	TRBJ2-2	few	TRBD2	CASKGLAGYTGELFF	TGTGCCAGTAAGGGACTAGCGGGATACACCGGGGAGCTGTTTTTT
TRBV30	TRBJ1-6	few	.	CAWSVGGVDSPLHF	TGTGCCTGGAGTGTTGGGGGAGTCGATTCACCCCTCCACTTT
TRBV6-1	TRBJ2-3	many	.	CATLRGDTDTQYF	TGTGCCACCCTCCGCGGGGACACAGATACGCAGTATTTT
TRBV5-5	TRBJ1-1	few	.	CASSLGDPHEAFF	TGTGCCAGCAGCTTGGGGGACCCGCATGAAGCTTTCTTT
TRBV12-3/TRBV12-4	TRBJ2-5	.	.	CASSPYGLTSPETQYF	TGTGCCAGCAGCCCCTATGGGCTAACTAGCCCAGAGACCCAGTACTTC
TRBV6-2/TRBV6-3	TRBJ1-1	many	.	CASSYSKYTGRNTEAFF	TGTGCCAGCAGTTACTCGAAATATACAGGGCGGAACACTGAAGCTTTCTTT
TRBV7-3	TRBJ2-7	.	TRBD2	CASSLNPAGEYEQYF	TGTGCCAGCAGCTTAAATCCAGCGGGAGAGTACGAGCAGTACTTC
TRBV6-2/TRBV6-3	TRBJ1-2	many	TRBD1	CASSYRTGNGYTF	TGTGCCAGCAGTTACCGGACAGGGAATGGCTACACCTTC
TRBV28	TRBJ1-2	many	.	CASSLGNNYGYTF	TGTGCCAGCAGTTTGGGGAATAACTATGGCTACACCTTC
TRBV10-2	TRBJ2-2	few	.	CASSEMGTGELFF	TGCGCCAGCAGTGAAATGGGGACCGGGGAGCTGTTTTTT
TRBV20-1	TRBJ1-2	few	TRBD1	CSADPEARGSYGYTF	TGCAGTGCCGACCCGGAGGCCAGGGGGTCCTATGGCTACACCTTC
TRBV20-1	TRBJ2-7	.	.	CSASLSYEQYF	TGCAGTGCTAGCCTTTCCTACGAGCAGTACTTC
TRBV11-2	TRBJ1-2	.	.	CASSFTRGMRGYTF	TGTGCCAGCAGCTTTACAAGGGGGATGAGGGGCTACACCTTC
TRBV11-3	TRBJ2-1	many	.	CASSLGPLQNEQFF	TGTGCCAGCAGCTTAGGACCCCTTCAGAATGAGCAGTTCTTC